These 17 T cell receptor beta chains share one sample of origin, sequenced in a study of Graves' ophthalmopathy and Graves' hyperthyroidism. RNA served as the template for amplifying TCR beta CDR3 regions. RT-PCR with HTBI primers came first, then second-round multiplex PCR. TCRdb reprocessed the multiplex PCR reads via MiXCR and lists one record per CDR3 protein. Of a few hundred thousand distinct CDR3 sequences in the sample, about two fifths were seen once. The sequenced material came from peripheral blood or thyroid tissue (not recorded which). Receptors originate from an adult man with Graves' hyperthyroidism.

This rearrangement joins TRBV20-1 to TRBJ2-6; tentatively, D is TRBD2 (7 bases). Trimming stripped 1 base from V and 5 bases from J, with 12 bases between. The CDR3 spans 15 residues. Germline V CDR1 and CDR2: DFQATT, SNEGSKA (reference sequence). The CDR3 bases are TGCAGTGCTAGAGGTCCGGGGGGCTGGGCCAACGTCCTGACTTTC. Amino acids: CSARGPGGWANVLTF.

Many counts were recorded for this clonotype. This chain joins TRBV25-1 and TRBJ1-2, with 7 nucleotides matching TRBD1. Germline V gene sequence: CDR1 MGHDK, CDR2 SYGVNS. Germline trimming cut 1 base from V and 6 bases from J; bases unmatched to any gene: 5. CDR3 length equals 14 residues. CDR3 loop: CASSEWDREDGYTF. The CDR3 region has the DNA TGTGCCAGCAGTGAATGGGACAGAGAGGATGGCTACACCTTC.

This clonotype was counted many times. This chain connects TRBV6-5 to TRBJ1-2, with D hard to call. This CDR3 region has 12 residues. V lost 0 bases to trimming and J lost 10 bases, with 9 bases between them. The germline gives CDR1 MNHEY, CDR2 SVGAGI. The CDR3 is CASSYSGIAYTF. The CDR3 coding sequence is TGTGCCAGCAGTTACTCGGGAATAGCCTACACCTTC.

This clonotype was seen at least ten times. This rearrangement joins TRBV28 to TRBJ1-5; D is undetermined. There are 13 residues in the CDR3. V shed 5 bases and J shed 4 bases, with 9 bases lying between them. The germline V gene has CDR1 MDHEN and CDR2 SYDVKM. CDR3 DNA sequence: TGTGCCAGCAGTCTATACTTGAATCAGCCCCAGCATTTT. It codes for CASSLYLNQPQHF.

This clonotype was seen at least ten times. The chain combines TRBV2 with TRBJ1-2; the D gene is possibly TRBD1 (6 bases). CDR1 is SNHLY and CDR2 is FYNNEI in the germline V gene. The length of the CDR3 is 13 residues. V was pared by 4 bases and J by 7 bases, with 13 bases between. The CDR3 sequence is CASSANREGGYTF. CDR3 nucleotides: TGTGCCAGCAGTGCAAACAGGGAGGGTGGCTACACCTTC.

The CDR3 DNA reads as TGTGCCAGCAGCTCCAGGACAGGGGGCTCGAAGACCCAGTACTTC. This gives the protein CASSSRTGGSKTQYF. The chain carries TRBV7-9 and TRBJ2-5; 11 bases are shared with TRBD1. Per the germline V gene, CDR1 is SEHNR and CDR2 is FQNEAQ (reference sequence). The J segment lost 6 bases and the V segment lost 4 bases, leaving 7 bases of the junction unmatched. This CDR3 region has 15 residues.

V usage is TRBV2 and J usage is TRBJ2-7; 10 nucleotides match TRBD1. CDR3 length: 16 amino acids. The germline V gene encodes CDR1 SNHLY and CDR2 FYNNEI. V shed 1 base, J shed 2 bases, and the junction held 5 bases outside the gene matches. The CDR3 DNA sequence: TGTGCCAGCAGTGAAGGAAGACAGGGGGCCCCCTACGAGCAGTACTTC. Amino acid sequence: CASSEGRQGAPYEQYF.

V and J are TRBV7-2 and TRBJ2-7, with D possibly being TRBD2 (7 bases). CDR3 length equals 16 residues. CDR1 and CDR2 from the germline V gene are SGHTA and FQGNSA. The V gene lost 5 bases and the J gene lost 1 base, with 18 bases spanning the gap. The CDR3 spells CASSRGGRYTSYEQYF. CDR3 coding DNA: TGTGCCAGCAGCAGGGGGGGTAGATACACGTCCTACGAGCAGTACTTC.

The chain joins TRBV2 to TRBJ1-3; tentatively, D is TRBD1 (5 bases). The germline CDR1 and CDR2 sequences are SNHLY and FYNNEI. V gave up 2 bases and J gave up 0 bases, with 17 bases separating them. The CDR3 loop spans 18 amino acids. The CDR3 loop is CASSEFSYDSPSGNTIYF. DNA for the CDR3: TGTGCCAGCAGTGAATTTAGCTACGACAGCCCCTCTGGAAACACCATATATTTT.

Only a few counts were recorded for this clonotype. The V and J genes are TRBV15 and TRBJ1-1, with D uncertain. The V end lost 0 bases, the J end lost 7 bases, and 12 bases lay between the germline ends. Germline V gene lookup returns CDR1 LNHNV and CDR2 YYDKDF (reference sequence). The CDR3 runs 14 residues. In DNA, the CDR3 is TGTGCCACCAGCAGAGATAGATACGGGAATGAAGCTTTCTTT. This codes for CATSRDRYGNEAFF.

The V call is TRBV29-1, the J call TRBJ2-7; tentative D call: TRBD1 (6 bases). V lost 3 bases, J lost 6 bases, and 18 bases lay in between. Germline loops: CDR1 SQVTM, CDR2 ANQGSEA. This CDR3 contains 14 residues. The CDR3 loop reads CSVEGRGSTGEQYF. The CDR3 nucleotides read TGCAGCGTTGAGGGCAGGGGCTCGACGGGCGAGCAGTACTTC.

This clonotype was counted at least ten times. The CDR3 region has the DNA TGTGCCAGCAGTTTATGGTCGTCAGCTAACTATGGCTACACCTTC. Translation gives CASSLWSSANYGYTF. The rearrangement uses TRBV28 and TRBJ1-2; the D is unclear. The V and J ends lost 0 bases and 0 bases respectively, with 8 bases between them. Germline V gene lookup returns CDR1 MDHEN and CDR2 SYDVKM. This CDR3 is built from 15 residues.

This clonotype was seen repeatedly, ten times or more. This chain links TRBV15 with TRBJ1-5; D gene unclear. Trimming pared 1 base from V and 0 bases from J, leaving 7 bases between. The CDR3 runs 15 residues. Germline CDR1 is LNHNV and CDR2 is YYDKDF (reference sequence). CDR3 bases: TGTGCCACCAGCAGAGCTGGGGATAGCAATCAGCCCCAGCATTTT. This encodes CATSRAGDSNQPQHF. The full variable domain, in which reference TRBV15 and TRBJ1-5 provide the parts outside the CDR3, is DAMVIQNPRYQVTQFGKPVTLSCSQTLNHNVMYWYQQKSSQAPKLLFHYYDKDFNNEADTPDNFQSRRPNTSFCFLDIRSPGLGDTAMYLCATSRAGDSNQPQHFGDGTRLSIL.

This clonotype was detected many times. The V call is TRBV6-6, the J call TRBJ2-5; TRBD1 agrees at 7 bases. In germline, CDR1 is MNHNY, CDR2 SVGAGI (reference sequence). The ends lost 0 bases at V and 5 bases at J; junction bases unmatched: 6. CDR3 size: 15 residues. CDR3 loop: CASSYSKRGQETQYF. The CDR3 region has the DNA TGTGCCAGCAGTTACTCGAAAAGGGGGCAGGAGACCCAGTACTTC.

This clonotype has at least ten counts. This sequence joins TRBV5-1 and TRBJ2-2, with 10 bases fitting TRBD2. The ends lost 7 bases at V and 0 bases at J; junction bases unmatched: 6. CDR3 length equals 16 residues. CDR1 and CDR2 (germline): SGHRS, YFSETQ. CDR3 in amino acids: CASSPSGRANTGELFF. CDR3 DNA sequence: TGCGCCAGCTCGCCAAGCGGGAGGGCGAACACCGGGGAGCTGTTTTTT.

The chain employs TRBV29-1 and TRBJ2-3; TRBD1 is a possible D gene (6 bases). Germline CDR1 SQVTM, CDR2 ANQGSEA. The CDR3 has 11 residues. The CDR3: CRGAFADTQYF. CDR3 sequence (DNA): TGCAGGGGGGCGTTCGCAGATACGCAGTATTTT.

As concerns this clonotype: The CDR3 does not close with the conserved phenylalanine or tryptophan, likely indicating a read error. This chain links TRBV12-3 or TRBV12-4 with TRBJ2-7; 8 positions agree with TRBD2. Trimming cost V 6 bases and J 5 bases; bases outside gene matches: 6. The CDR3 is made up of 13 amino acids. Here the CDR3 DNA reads TGTGCCAGCAGCCGTAGCGGGGTCAACGAGCAGTACTAC. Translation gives CASSRSGVNEQYY.